This passage covers 2 T cell receptor beta chains from one sample sequenced in a study of blood T cell repertoires in COVID-19. Generated by immunoSEQ multiplex PCR, the TCRdb table keeps only in-frame clones and is missing some. The sample holds 25,000 to 30,000 clones, roughly 89% seen once. Sequencing was performed on peripheral blood. These receptors were taken from a human donor with acute or convalescent COVID-19. The donor label of this sample is uncertain.

The rearrangement joins TRBV7-9 to TRBJ2-7; TRBD2 aligns across 9 bases. CDR1 and CDR2 (germline): SEHNR, FQNEAQ (reference sequence). Trimming took 5 bases from V and 6 from J; bases not matched to a gene: 11. The CDR3 length is 15 residues. CDR3 sequence reads: CASSPGASGTFEQYF. Written as DNA, the CDR3 is TGTGCCAGCAGCCCTGGGGCTAGCGGGACTTTCGAGCAGTACTTC.

DNA of the CDR3: TGTGCCAGCAGTCGGGGACAGGGAAGCTACGAGCAGTACTTC. Its protein product is CASSRGQGSYEQYF. The chain is built from TRBV6-6 and TRBJ2-7; 9 bases align to TRBD1. With 5 bases clipped from V and 3 bases from J, the junction kept 5 bases outside the gene matches. The CDR3 is 14 amino acids. CDR1 is MNHNY, CDR2 SVGAGI, per germline (reference sequence).